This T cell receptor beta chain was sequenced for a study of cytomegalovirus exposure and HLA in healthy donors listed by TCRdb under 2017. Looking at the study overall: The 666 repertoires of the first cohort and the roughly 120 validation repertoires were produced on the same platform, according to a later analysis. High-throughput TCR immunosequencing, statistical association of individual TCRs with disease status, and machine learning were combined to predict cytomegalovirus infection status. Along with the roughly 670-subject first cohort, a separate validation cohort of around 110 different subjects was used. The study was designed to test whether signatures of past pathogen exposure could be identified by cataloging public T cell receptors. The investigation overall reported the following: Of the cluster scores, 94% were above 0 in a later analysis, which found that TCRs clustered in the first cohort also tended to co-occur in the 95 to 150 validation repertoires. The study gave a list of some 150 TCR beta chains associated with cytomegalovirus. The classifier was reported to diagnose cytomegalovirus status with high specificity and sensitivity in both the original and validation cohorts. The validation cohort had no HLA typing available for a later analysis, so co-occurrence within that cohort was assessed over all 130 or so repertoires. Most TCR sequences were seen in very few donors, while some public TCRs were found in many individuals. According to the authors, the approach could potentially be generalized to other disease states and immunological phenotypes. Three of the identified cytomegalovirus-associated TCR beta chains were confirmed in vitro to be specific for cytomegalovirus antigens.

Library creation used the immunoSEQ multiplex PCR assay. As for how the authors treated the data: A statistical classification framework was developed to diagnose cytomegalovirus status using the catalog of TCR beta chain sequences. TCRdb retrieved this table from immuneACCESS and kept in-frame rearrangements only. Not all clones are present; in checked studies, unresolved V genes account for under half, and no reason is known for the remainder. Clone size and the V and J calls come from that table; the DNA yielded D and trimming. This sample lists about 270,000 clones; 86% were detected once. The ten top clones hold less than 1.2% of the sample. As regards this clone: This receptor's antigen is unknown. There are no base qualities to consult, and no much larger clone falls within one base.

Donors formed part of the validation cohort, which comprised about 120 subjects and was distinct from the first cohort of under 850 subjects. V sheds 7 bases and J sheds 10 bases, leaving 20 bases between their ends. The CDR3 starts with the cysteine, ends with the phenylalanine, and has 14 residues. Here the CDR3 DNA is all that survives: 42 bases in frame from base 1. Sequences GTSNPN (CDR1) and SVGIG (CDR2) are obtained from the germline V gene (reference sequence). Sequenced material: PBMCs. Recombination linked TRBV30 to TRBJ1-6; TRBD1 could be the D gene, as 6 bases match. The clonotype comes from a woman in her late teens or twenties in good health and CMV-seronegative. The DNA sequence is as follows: TGTGCCTTCTCCCTGGGGGGGGCGTACTCACCCCTCCACTTT. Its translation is CAFSLGGAYSPLHF.